The 27 T cell receptor beta chains below all came from one sample that was sequenced in a study of human CD8 memory T cell subsets. A UMI-labeled 5' RACE approach was the method that produced the TCR beta libraries. TCRdb re-called the 5' RACE reads and gives one entry per CDR3 protein, without DNA. This listing includes around 9,700 distinct CDR3 sequences. Sequencing was performed on CD8+ T cells from PBMCs. These receptors were collected from a human donor in good health.

J is TRBJ2-5 and V is TRBV9; without DNA, the TCRdb call of TRBD2 cannot be checked. Germline V lookup: CDR1 SGDLS, CDR2 YYNGEE. The CDR3 length is 14 residues. CDR3 sequence: CASSVGGQQETQYF.

The V and J genes are TRBV5-1 and TRBJ2-1; the D call from TCRdb, TRBD1, cannot be confirmed without DNA. The CDR3 is made up of 13 amino acids. Germline CDR1 SGHRS, CDR2 YFSETQ. The CDR3 protein is CASGDTRDNEQFF.

CDR3 in amino acids: CASSVQGFSYGYTF. The gene calls are TRBV13 and TRBJ1-2; the D gene TCRdb calls, TRBD1, cannot be checked with no DNA. The CDR3 runs 14 residues. Per germline, CDR1 PRHDT and CDR2 FYEKMQ (reference sequence).

V usage is TRBV4-2 and J usage is TRBJ2-5. CDR1 and CDR2 (germline): LGHNA, YNFKEQ. The CDR3 consists of 13 residues. CDR3 region: CASSQVALETQYF.

The genes are TRBV14 and TRBJ2-7; TCRdb indicates TRBD1, and absent DNA this call remains unverified. Per the germline V gene, CDR1 is SGHDN and CDR2 is FVKESK. The CDR3 loop spans 15 amino acids. The CDR3 spells CASSQSRFGGYEQYF. The full variable domain, in which reference TRBV14 and TRBJ2-7 provide the parts outside the CDR3, is EAGVTQFPSHSVIEKGQTVTLRCDPISGHDNLYWYRRVMGKEIKFLLHFVKESKQDESGMPNNRFLAERTGGTYSTLKVQPAELEDSGVYFCASSQSRFGGYEQYFGPGTRLTVT.

The gene calls are TRBV2 and TRBJ2-7; the D call from TCRdb, TRBD2, cannot be confirmed without DNA. This CDR3 has 15 amino acids. Per germline, CDR1 SNHLY and CDR2 FYNNEI. The CDR3 reads CASRDLRDFSYEQYF.

The chain joins TRBV28 to TRBJ2-7; lacking DNA, the TRBD1 call made by TCRdb goes unchecked. The CDR3 is 14 amino acids. Germline CDR1 reads MDHEN; CDR2 reads SYDVKM. The CDR3 is CASSPTGDSYEQYF.

The chain carries TRBV20-1 and TRBJ2-1; TCRdb reports TRBD2, a call that lacks DNA to check it against. This CDR3 has 16 residues. The germline CDR1 and CDR2 sequences are DFQATT and SNEGSKA (reference sequence). The CDR3: CSANGVAGGPNNEQFF.

The CDR3 sequence is CAGQSGTGTSYEQYF. J is TRBJ2-7 and V is TRBV28; TCRdb's D call, TRBD1, is unchecked because there is no DNA. Germline V gives CDR1 MDHEN, CDR2 SYDVKM. This CDR3 region has 15 residues.

This rearrangement joins TRBV10-3 to TRBJ2-7; checking the TCRdb D call of TRBD1 is not possible without DNA. Germline CDR1 reads ENHRY; CDR2 reads SYGVKD. This CDR3 is 15 amino acids long. The CDR3 reads CAISDLNRDTYEQYF.

This chain's CDR3 is CATEASYNEQFF. V is TRBV24-1 and J is TRBJ2-1; there is no DNA to check the TCRdb D call of TRBD2. The CDR3 sequence is 12 residues long. CDR1 is KGHDR and CDR2 is SFDVKD in the germline V gene.

This clonotype is called medium-sized based on its frequency. This chain links TRBV5-5 with TRBJ1-2; TCRdb calls TRBD1, which cannot be checked without DNA. This CDR3 region has 14 residues. Germline V gene lookup returns CDR1 SGHKS and CDR2 YYEKEE (reference sequence). The CDR3 sequence: CASSSAGTNYGYTF.

The rearrangement joins TRBV28 to TRBJ2-5; the TCRdb call, TRBD1, lacks DNA for checking. Germline-derived CDR1 and CDR2 are MDHEN and SYDVKM. The CDR3 sequence is 14 residues long. The CDR3 spells CASSPGQGIETQYF. Full variable domain (missing parts from reference TRBV28 and TRBJ2-5): DVKVTQSSRYLVKRTGEKVFLECVQDMDHENMFWYRQDPGLGLRLIYFSYDVKMKEKGDIPEGYSVSREKKERFSLILESASTNQTSMYLCASSPGQGIETQYFGPGTRLLVL.

Considering frequency, this clonotype is medium-sized (0.01 to 0.1%). The chain uses TRBV29-1 and TRBJ2-1; TCRdb lists TRBD1, though no DNA is available to test this call. CDR3 length: 11 amino acids. Germline V gene data show CDR1 as SQVTM and CDR2 as ANQGSEA. The CDR3 here is CSTWRGNEQFF.

This chain joins TRBV24-1 and TRBJ2-1; TCRdb reports TRBD2, a call that lacks DNA to check it against. Germline V gene data show CDR1 as KGHDR and CDR2 as SFDVKD. The CDR3 spans 13 residues. The CDR3 protein is CATSVAEYNEQFF.

V and J are TRBV4-1 and TRBJ2-5; the TCRdb call, TRBD1, lacks DNA for checking. This CDR3 has 15 amino acids. The germline V gene has CDR1 MGHRA and CDR2 YSYEKL. CDR3 protein: CASSQSRGTQETQYF.

V usage is TRBV7-9 and J usage is TRBJ2-3. CDR3 length: 13 amino acids. Germline loops: CDR1 SEHNR, CDR2 FQNEAQ (reference sequence). CDR3 residues: CASVRFSTDTQYF.

V gene TRBV5-1 combines with J gene TRBJ1-1; the TCRdb call, TRBD1, lacks DNA for checking. CDR1 is SGHRS, CDR2 YFSETQ, per germline. The CDR3 contains 16 residues. Here the CDR3 reads CASSLAQGSGNTEAFF.

The CDR3 region is CASSLSGTGAYEQYF. The V call is TRBV12-3 or TRBV12-4, the J call TRBJ2-7; without DNA, the TCRdb call of TRBD1 cannot be checked. The length of the CDR3 is 15 residues.

The chain recombines TRBV2 with TRBJ1-1. Germline values: CDR1 SNHLY, CDR2 FYNNEI. The CDR3 length is 12 residues. The CDR3 protein is CASSRRNTEAFF.

The chain links TRBV28 to TRBJ1-1; the D call from TCRdb, TRBD1, cannot be confirmed without DNA. Germline V gene data show CDR1 as MDHEN and CDR2 as SYDVKM. The CDR3 totals 13 residues. CDR3 region: CASSPDTNTEAFF.

The V and J genes are TRBV29-1 and TRBJ2-2. Germline V gene data show CDR1 as SQVTM and CDR2 as ANQGSEA. The CDR3 contains 13 residues. CDR3 residues: CSVETRATGELFF.

This clonotype is called medium-sized based on its frequency. The CDR3 spells CSVEEDRGRIHEQYF. The chain has TRBV29-1 and TRBJ2-7; lacking DNA, the TRBD1 call made by TCRdb goes unchecked. The CDR3 extends over 15 amino acids. Germline CDR1 is SQVTM and CDR2 is ANQGSEA.

J is TRBJ2-7 and V is TRBV20-1; absent DNA, TCRdb's TRBD2 call cannot be checked. This CDR3 comprises 17 residues. Germline CDR1 DFQATT, CDR2 SNEGSKA (reference sequence). CDR3 sequence reads: CSARPSVSTSGFYEQYF.

This clonotype ranks as medium-sized (0.01 to 0.1%) in terms of frequency. This rearrangement joins TRBV2 to TRBJ2-1; TCRdb designates TRBD1, a call that cannot be tested without DNA. Germline values: CDR1 SNHLY, CDR2 FYNNEI. This CDR3 spans 15 amino acids. CDR3 loop: CASSQGQGINNEQFF.

The chain employs TRBV6-6 and TRBJ1-5. CDR1 MNHNY and CDR2 SVGAGI come from the germline V gene (reference sequence). CDR3 length: 14 amino acids. The CDR3 here is CASSFRPDNQPQHF.

The chain links TRBV28 to TRBJ2-5; TCRdb's assignment of TRBD1 cannot be checked, as there is no DNA. Germline V gene lookup returns CDR1 MDHEN and CDR2 SYDVKM. This CDR3 has 14 amino acids. The CDR3: CASNPPGFGETQYF.